Shown below are 24 T cell receptor beta chains from a single sample sequenced in a study of regulatory T cells in long-lasting Graves disease. CDR3 regions were amplified by Arm-PCR using iRepertoire HTBI primers to build TCR beta libraries. TCRdb re-derived calls from the multiplex PCR reads in MiXCR, one entry per CDR3 protein. The sample yields about 440,000 distinct CDR3 sequences, about 15% seen once. Time point given: newly diagnosed GD, antithyroid drugs for less than 3 months. From PBMCs, RNA was extracted and then used to make the TCR library. The data also belong to a second study, concerning T cells in Graves' hyperthyroidism and ophthalmopathy.

The sequenced sample was peripheral blood mononuclear cells (PBMCs), obtained at new diagnosis, from a patient treated with antithyroid drugs. Every receptor here comes from a woman in her 30s with Graves disease.

This clonotype was detected a few times. The V gene is TRBV6-1, the J gene TRBJ1-2; D might be TRBD1 (6 bases). The CDR3 consists of 13 residues. The ends were cut back, 11 bases at V and 4 bases at J, with 17 bases in the middle. The V gene's germline CDR1 is MNHNS and CDR2 SASEGT. Here the CDR3 DNA reads TGTGCCGGCAAACAGGGCCCCCTCTATGGCTACACCTTC. It codes for CAGKQGPLYGYTF.

In its sample, this clonotype was seen a few times. A much larger clone is a single base away; this may be a read error. The rearrangement links TRBV24-1 to TRBJ2-1; TRBD1 matches 7 bases. This CDR3 has 15 residues. The germline CDR1 and CDR2 sequences are KGHDR and SFDVKD. The chain's CDR3 is CATSDPGQPYNGQFF. DNA of the CDR3: TGTGCCACCAGTGATCCGGGACAGCCCTACAATGGGCAGTTCTTC.

The V and J genes are TRBV3-1 and TRBJ2-4, with unresolved D. The CDR3 consists of 14 residues. V gave up 0 bases and J gave up 0 bases, with 3 bases separating them. CDR1 and CDR2 (germline): LGHDT, YNNKEL (reference sequence). In nucleotides, the CDR3 is TGTGCCAGCAGCCAAGAAGGAGCCAAAAACATTCAGTACTTC. It encodes CASSQEGAKNIQYF.

The V and J genes are TRBV5-1 and TRBJ2-1; 11 positions agree with TRBD2. This CDR3 region has 14 residues. The junction had 3 bases not matched to a gene; V was cut back by 5 bases and J by 5 bases. Germline V gene data show CDR1 as SGHRS and CDR2 as YFSETQ. Written as DNA, the CDR3 is TGCGCCAGCAGGGGGACTAGCGGAAACAATGAGCAGTTCTTC. Amino acids: CASRGTSGNNEQFF.

This clonotype was seen a handful of times. The chain combines TRBV20-1 with TRBJ1-5, with a possible D match to TRBD1 (6 bases). CDR1 is DFQATT and CDR2 is SNEGSKA in the germline V gene (reference sequence). This CDR3 has 14 amino acids. V lost 5 bases to trimming and J lost 4 bases, with 15 bases between them. The CDR3 spells CSAYRRRGNQPQHF. CDR3 sequence (DNA): TGCAGTGCTTACCGCCGGAGGGGGAATCAGCCCCAGCATTTT.

This clonotype was seen repeatedly, ten times or more. CDR3 protein: CASSTGGNQPQHF. As DNA, the CDR3 is TGTGCCAGCAGCACAGGGGGAAATCAGCCCCAGCATTTT. The rearrangement uses TRBV2 and TRBJ1-5; TRBD1 agrees at 8 bases. This CDR3 has 13 amino acids. Trimming removed 6 bases from V and 4 bases from J; junction bases left unmatched: 2. CDR1 and CDR2 (germline): SNHLY, FYNNEI. Combining the CDR3 with reference TRBV2 and TRBJ1-5 gives the whole variable domain EPEVTQTPSHQVTQMGQEVILRCVPISNHLYFYWYRQILGQKVEFLVSFYNNEISEKSEIFDDQFSVERPDGSNFTLKIRSTKLEDSAMYFCASSTGGNQPQHFGDGTRLSIL.

This clonotype was recorded many times. This chain links TRBV30 with TRBJ2-3, with 7 bases fitting TRBD1. J was trimmed by 4 bases and V by 4 bases; bases with no gene match: 11. Germline V gene sequence: CDR1 GTSNPN, CDR2 SVGIG (reference sequence). The CDR3 contains 15 residues. The DNA for the CDR3 is TGTGCCTGGACACCTACAGGGGTTCTAGCAGATACGCAGTATTTT. The encoded protein is CAWTPTGVLADTQYF.

This clonotype has ten or more counts. The rearrangement links TRBV5-1 to TRBJ2-1, with 10 bases matching TRBD2. After removal of 4 bases from V and 5 bases from J, the junction contained 9 bases not matched to a gene. The germline V gene has CDR1 SGHRS and CDR2 YFSETQ. The CDR3 has 16 amino acids. This CDR3 is CASSPISGRGDNEQFF. The CDR3 coding sequence is TGCGCCAGCAGCCCGATCAGCGGGAGGGGGGACAATGAGCAGTTCTTC. Full variable domain (rest looked up from reference TRBV5-1 and TRBJ2-1): KAGVTQTPRYLIKTRGQQVTLSCSPISGHRSVSWYQQTPGQGLQFLFEYFSETQRNKGNFPGRFSGRQFSNSRSEMNVSTLELGDSALYLCASSPISGRGDNEQFFGPGTRLTVL.

This clonotype has a count of ten or more. V is TRBV6-1 and J is TRBJ2-3; a weak D match, TRBD1 (6 bases). The CDR3 extends over 15 amino acids. The germline V gene encodes CDR1 MNHNS and CDR2 SASEGT. V dropped 4 bases and J dropped 2 bases, with 13 bases sitting between them. The CDR3 here is CASSGQAVLTDTQYF. The CDR3 DNA sequence: TGTGCCAGCAGTGGACAGGCCGTTCTCACAGATACGCAGTATTTT.

This clonotype was recorded once. The rearrangement uses TRBV12-3 or TRBV12-4 and TRBJ2-6; D is unclear. Between the trimmed V and J ends, which lost 6 bases and 4 bases, there was a span of 10 bases. The CDR3 spans 14 residues. The CDR3 protein is CASSPVGGANVLTF. DNA for the CDR3: TGTGCCAGCAGCCCAGTGGGAGGGGCCAACGTCCTGACTTTC.

The rearrangement joins TRBV15 to TRBJ2-3; TRBD2 agrees at 7 bases. This CDR3 is 15 amino acids long. After removal of 5 bases from V and 1 base from J, the junction contained 6 bases not matched to a gene. Germline V gene data show CDR1 as LNHNV and CDR2 as YYDKDF (reference sequence). CDR3 nucleotide sequence: TGTGCCACCAGCGGGAGGGGTGTCGGCACAGATACGCAGTATTTT. Its protein is CATSGRGVGTDTQYF.

In this sample, this clonotype turned up many times. The chain joins TRBV14 to TRBJ2-7; no definite D call. The CDR3 is 13 amino acids. The V gene's germline CDR1 is SGHDN and CDR2 FVKESK. V lost 0 bases and J 8 bases, leaving 11 bases between the germline ends. Written as DNA, the CDR3 is TGTGCCAGCAGCCAAGATTGGAGACTCAAGCAGTACTTC. Translation gives CASSQDWRLKQYF.

The rearrangement joins TRBV4-1 to TRBJ2-1, with 8 bases lining up with TRBD2. There are 14 residues in the CDR3. CDR1 and CDR2 (germline): MGHRA, YSYEKL. The J segment lost 7 bases and the V segment lost 4 bases, leaving 6 bases of the junction unmatched. CDR3 coding DNA: TGCGCCAGCAGCCCAGCGGGAGTAGGAAATGAGCAGTTCTTC. Protein sequence: CASSPAGVGNEQFF.

This clonotype came up many times. The V call is TRBV2, the J call TRBJ1-3; D unclear. The CDR3 has 13 residues. V was pared by 5 bases and J by 0 bases, with 5 bases between. Germline-derived CDR1 and CDR2 are SNHLY and FYNNEI. CDR3 region: CASSINSGNTIYF. The CDR3 DNA reads as TGTGCCAGCAGTATAAACTCTGGAAACACCATATATTTT.

This clonotype occurred many times. V usage is TRBV29-1 and J usage is TRBJ1-1, with 9 bases identical to TRBD1. CDR3 length: 11 amino acids. V lost 7 bases and J lost 5; bases outside the gene matches: 2. In germline, CDR1 is SQVTM, CDR2 ANQGSEA. CDR3 nucleotide sequence: TGCAGCGCCGACAGGGGGACTGAAGCTTTCTTT. Its protein is CSADRGTEAFF. The whole variable domain, filled in from reference TRBV29-1 and TRBJ1-1, reads SAVISQKPSRDICQRGTSLTIQCQVDSQVTMMFWYRQQPGQSLTLIATANQGSEATYESGFVIDKFPISRPNLTFSTLTVSNMSPEDSSIYLCSADRGTEAFFGQGTRLTVV.

This clonotype was counted ten times or more. The rearrangement joins TRBV5-6 to TRBJ2-5; 13 bases match TRBD2. CDR3 size: 16 residues. Germline lookup yields CDR1 SGHDT and CDR2 YYEEEE. V dropped 3 bases and J dropped 3; count of bases not matched to a gene: 5. The CDR3 sequence is CASSWTSGSQEETQYF. In nucleotides, the CDR3 is TGTGCCAGCAGCTGGACTAGCGGGAGCCAAGAAGAGACCCAGTACTTC.

This clonotype was seen a few times. V usage is TRBV4-1 and J usage is TRBJ1-3; 7 bases are shared with TRBD1. Looked up from germline, CDR1 is MGHRA and CDR2 is YSYEKL. This CDR3 contains 17 residues. Losses at the gene ends were 2 bases for V and 2 bases for J; bases not matched to a gene: 9. CDR3 in amino acids: CASSQPRQGTTGNTIYF. The DNA for the CDR3 is TGCGCCAGCAGCCAACCTAGACAGGGAACGACTGGAAACACCATATATTTT.

This clonotype came up a few times. This chain uses TRBV15 with TRBJ2-3; D is unresolved. Germline loops: CDR1 LNHNV, CDR2 YYDKDF (reference sequence). V lost 5 bases, J lost 3 bases, and 15 bases lay in between. The CDR3 sequence is 15 residues long. The CDR3 sequence is CATSGLPLVTDTQYF. Here the CDR3 DNA reads TGTGCCACCAGCGGCCTCCCCCTGGTAACAGATACGCAGTATTTT.

This clonotype was seen repeatedly, ten times or more. The rearrangement joins TRBV7-2 to TRBJ2-1; the match to TRBD2 covers 8 bases. There are 15 residues in the CDR3. Germline trimming cut 7 bases from V and 6 bases from J; bases unmatched to any gene: 11. Germline lookup yields CDR1 SGHTA and CDR2 FQGNSA. The CDR3: CASKLAGGGFNEQFF. CDR3 bases: TGTGCCAGCAAACTAGCCGGGGGGGGGTTCAATGAGCAGTTCTTC.

This chain links TRBV14 with TRBJ2-5, with D uncertain. Trimming took 4 bases from V and 11 from J, leaving 23 bases between them. Per the germline V gene, CDR1 is SGHDN and CDR2 is FVKESK. The CDR3 totals 15 residues. CDR3 residues: CASSLIFSSYNEQYF. As DNA, the CDR3 is TGTGCCAGCAGCCTAATTTTTAGCTCCTACAATGAGCAGTACTTC.

As for this clonotype: A much larger clone is a single base away; this may be a read error. The gene calls are TRBV20-1 and TRBJ1-2; tentative D call: TRBD1 (6 bases). CDR1 and CDR2 from the germline V gene are DFQATT and SNEGSKA (reference sequence). The CDR3 has 14 residues. V lost 1 base to trimming and J lost 7 bases, with 16 bases between them. The CDR3 sequence is CSARVGGPSIGYTF. DNA of the CDR3: TGCAGTGCTAGAGTTGGGGGGCCCTCCATTGGCTACACCTTC.

This clonotype was found many times. The chain joins TRBV11-3 to TRBJ1-1; weak D call: TRBD1 (6 bases). CDR1 and CDR2 (germline): SGHNT, YENEEA. The length of the CDR3 is 14 residues. Trimming pared 5 bases from V and 1 base from J, leaving 11 bases between. CDR3 nucleotide sequence: TGTGCCAGCAGCCGCCGGGGACAGAACACTGAAGCTTTCTTT. This codes for CASSRRGQNTEAFF.

In this sample, this clonotype turned up many times. The CDR3 protein is CAIRTGQSYNEQFF. CDR3 DNA sequence: TGTGCCATCAGAACGGGACAGTCCTACAATGAGCAGTTCTTC. The chain is built from TRBV10-3 and TRBJ2-1, with TRBD1 matching over 7 bases. V lost 6 bases, J lost 1 base, and 3 bases stayed unmatched. The CDR3 has 14 amino acids. Germline-derived CDR1 and CDR2 are ENHRY and SYGVKD.

This clonotype has only a few counts. V usage is TRBV6-1 and J usage is TRBJ2-7; 7 bases match TRBD1. Germline-derived CDR1 and CDR2 are MNHNS and SASEGT. The CDR3 sequence is 15 residues long. The V and J ends lost 7 bases and 1 base, in that order; junction bases with no gene match: 10. This CDR3 reads CASISGQAMSYEQYF. CDR3 sequence (DNA): TGTGCCAGCATCAGCGGACAGGCGATGTCCTACGAGCAGTACTTC.